This T cell receptor (beta chain) derives from a study of shared clonotypes between healthy human individuals. Study donors comprised healthy, HIV-negative adults devoid of recent acute infection or vaccination. Memory CD4+ cells were the fraction left after CD45RA+ naive selection. J was trimmed by 1 base and V by 8 bases; bases with no gene match: 9. CDR3 length equals 15 residues. CDR1 is SQVTM, CDR2 ANQGSEA, per germline. Deep-level settings were used for running the assay. The assay was immunoSEQ multiplex PCR, and TCRdb's table has in-frame clones only and misses some. The sample has about 1.5 million clones; 95% to 99% are singletons. The study, taken as a whole, reports: Naive subsets tended to show greater estimated richness than memory subsets.

As for this clone: The antigen remains unidentified.

This chain joins TRBV29-1 and TRBJ2-5; TRBD2 matches at 11 bases. The specimen sequenced was naive CD4+ T cells sorted from blood. Regarding subset: CD45RA+ positively selected. The clonotype comes from a man aged 25 to 40 in good health. The CDR3 DNA reads TGCAGCTCCTCCGGGACTAGCGGCTTCCAAGAGACCCAGTACTTC. Amino acid sequence: CSSSGTSGFQETQYF.